The 7 T cell receptor beta chains listed next were all sequenced from one sample in a study of T cells in Graves' hyperthyroidism and ophthalmopathy. RNA transcripts served as the template for amplifying TCR beta CDR3 regions. In the first-round RT-PCR of the TCR CDR3, the HTBI primer set was used. Via MiXCR, TCRdb re-called the multiplex PCR reads, giving one row per CDR3 protein. The data contain approximately 740,000 distinct CDR3 sequences, 14% of them singletons. Material: blood. The source is a young woman with Graves' hyperthyroidism.

The rearrangement links TRBV6-5 to TRBJ1-6, with a possible D match to TRBD1 (5 bases). V was shortened by 0 bases and J by 9 bases, with 9 bases between the two germline ends. This CDR3 region has 14 residues. In germline, CDR1 is MNHEY, CDR2 SVGAGI. In DNA, the CDR3 is TGTGCCAGCAGTTACTCATGGGACGGTTCACCCCTCCACTTT. It translates to CASSYSWDGSPLHF.

The chain couples TRBV10-3 to TRBJ2-5; 8 nucleotides match TRBD1. There are 13 residues in the CDR3. V was clipped by 10 bases and J by 5 bases; unmatched bases: 9. The V gene's germline CDR1 is ENHRY and CDR2 SYGVKD. In DNA form, the CDR3 reads TGTGCCACCTTGACAGGGGTAGGGGAGACCCAGTACTTC. Amino acid sequence: CATLTGVGETQYF.

V is TRBV27 and J is TRBJ2-1, with D possibly matching TRBD1 (6 bases). The CDR3 extends over 17 amino acids. With 4 bases removed from V and 2 bases from J, the gap between germline ends came to 18 bases. Germline V lookup: CDR1 MNHEY, CDR2 SMNVEV (reference sequence). The CDR3 protein is CASSSPLSGVTYNEQFF. The CDR3 DNA follows: TGTGCCAGCAGTTCCCCTCTATCAGGGGTTACCTACAATGAGCAGTTCTTC.

To note about this clonotype: This sequence may be a read error, since a much larger clone differs from it by one base. The V call is TRBV30, the J call TRBJ2-5; perhaps TRBD2 as D (7 bases). The J call is in doubt because the DNA end fits TRBJ2-1 better. The length of the CDR3 is 15 residues. The germline V gene encodes CDR1 GTSNPN and CDR2 SVGIG (reference sequence). The chain's CDR3 is CAWRGGASPQETQFF. DNA of the CDR3: TGTGCCTGGAGGGGGGGGGCATCCCCCCAAGAGACCCAGTTCTTC.

This clonotype has ten or more counts. The V call is TRBV11-1, the J call TRBJ1-1; tentatively, D is TRBD1 (6 bases). The CDR3 loop spans 15 amino acids. Trimming took 5 bases from V and 1 from J, leaving 14 bases between them. From germline, CDR1 is SGHAT and CDR2 FQDESV (reference sequence). The CDR3 region has the DNA TGTGCCAGCAGCCTAAGAGGGGGTACGAACACTGAAGCTTTCTTT. Amino acid sequence: CASSLRGGTNTEAFF. Variable domain in full (rest from reference TRBV11-1 and TRBJ1-1): EAEVAQSPRYKITEKSQAVAFWCDPISGHATLYWYRQILGQGPELLVQFQDESVVDDSQLPKDRFSAERLKGVDSTLKIQPAELGDSAMYLCASSLRGGTNTEAFFGQGTRLTVV.

This clonotype has at least ten counts. This rearrangement joins TRBV6-1 to TRBJ2-7; 8 nucleotides match TRBD2. Per the germline V gene, CDR1 is MNHNS and CDR2 is SASEGT. The V and J ends lost 5 bases and 0 bases, in that order; junction bases with no gene match: 6. The CDR3 loop spans 15 amino acids. CDR3 bases: TGTGCCAGCAGTTACGGGGGGGAGGACTCCTACGAGCAGTACTTC. As protein: CASSYGGEDSYEQYF.

This clonotype was recorded at least ten times. The junction does not match germline at one end; this may be a read error. The chain couples TRBV10-3 to TRBJ2-1; the match to TRBD2 covers 12 bases. There are 17 residues in the CDR3. CDR1 is ENHRY, CDR2 SYGVKD, per germline. CDR3 protein: CAVSEVPSGRVANEQFF. The CDR3 coding sequence is TGTGCCGTCAGTGAGGTCCCTAGCGGGAGGGTGGCCAATGAGCAGTTCTTC.